The T cell receptor beta chain under discussion was sequenced for a study of blood T cell repertoires in COVID-19. Study-level information: The analysed material was cDNA or gDNA that came from T cells, B-cell-depleted T cells, or PBMCs.

As processed by the authors: Amplification with reference gene primers provided the estimates of nucleated cell counts. Clones were read by immunoSEQ multiplex PCR, and TCRdb kept only the in-frame ones, dropping some. V, J and clone size were drawn from that table, and D and trimming were deduced from the DNA. The sample consists of just over 90,000 clones, about 77% of them appearing once. The V segment lost 3 bases and the J segment 1 base; nucleotides outside the gene matches: 3. Per the germline V gene, CDR1 is LNHDA and CDR2 is SQIVND (reference sequence). The CDR3 totals 17 residues. This clonotype was sampled from a human donor in a cohort sampled during active COVID-19. This chain uses TRBV19 with TRBJ2-1; 13 nucleotides match TRBD2. The source material was peripheral blood. The CDR3 here is CASSIGGLAGSYNEQFF. CDR3 bases: TGTGCCAGTAGTATCGGGGGACTAGCGGGATCCTACAATGAGCAGTTCTTC.